Listed here is a single T cell receptor beta chain. Its specificity is unknown. Germline values: CDR1 MNHNS, CDR2 SASEGT. V was trimmed by 7 bases and J by 0 bases, leaving 10 bases between them. The CDR3 runs 13 residues. The data were obtained in a study of memory CD4+ T cells and cytomegalovirus serostatus. Study-wide results and caveats: CD4+ memory repertoires contained about 40% of the roughly 160 reported CMV TCRbeta sequences.

The data were produced by immunoSEQ multiplex PCR, yet TCRdb's version contains in-frame clones alone and is incomplete. The repertoire holds tens of thousands of clones, with roughly three quarters as singletons. Single viable CD3+CD4+CD8-CD45RO+ cells were sorted as the memory CD4+ T cells. Sample: memory CD4+ T cells from blood. This sequence originates from an adult in good health and CMV-seronegative. The chain joins TRBV6-1 to TRBJ2-7; D is undetermined. CDR3 nucleotides: TGTGCCAGCACCGTTAGTGGCTCCTACGAGCAGTACTTC. The encoded protein is CASTVSGSYEQYF.